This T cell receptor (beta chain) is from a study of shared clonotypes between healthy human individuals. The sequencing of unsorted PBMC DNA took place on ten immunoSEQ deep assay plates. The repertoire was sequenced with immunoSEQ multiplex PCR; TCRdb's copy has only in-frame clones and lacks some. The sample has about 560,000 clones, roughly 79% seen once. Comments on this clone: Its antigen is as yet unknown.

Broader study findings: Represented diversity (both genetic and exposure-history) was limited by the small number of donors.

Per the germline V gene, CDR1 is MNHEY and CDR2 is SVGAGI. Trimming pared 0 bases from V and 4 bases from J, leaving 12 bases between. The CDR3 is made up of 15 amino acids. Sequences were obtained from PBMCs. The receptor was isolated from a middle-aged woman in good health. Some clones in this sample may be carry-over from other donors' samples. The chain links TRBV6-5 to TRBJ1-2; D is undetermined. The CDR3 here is CASSYSSGNRYGYTF. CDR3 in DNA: TGTGCCAGCAGTTACTCGAGCGGGAATCGCTATGGCTACACCTTC.